One sample yielded the 5 T cell receptor beta chains listed below, sequenced in a study of shared clonotypes between healthy human individuals. Clones were read by immunoSEQ multiplex PCR, and TCRdb kept only the in-frame ones, dropping some. Of around 2,000,000 clones listed, about 95% are singletons. Terminally differentiated effector memory CD45RA+ cells were left out of the naive CD8 fraction, which was CD45RO-negative and positively selected for CCR7. Sequencing was carried out using naive CD8+ T cells sorted from blood. These receptors were obtained from a man aged 18 to 29 in good health.

The chain recombines TRBV13 with TRBJ1-6; TRBD1 aligns across 11 bases. Unmatched junction bases numbered 2, after V lost 4 bases and J lost 9 bases. Germline V gives CDR1 PRHDT, CDR2 FYEKMQ (reference sequence). The CDR3 length is 14 residues. The CDR3, as DNA: TGTGCCAGCAGCTGGGGACAGGGGGTTTCACCCCTCCACTTT. Translating gives CASSWGQGVSPLHF.

CDR3 in DNA: TGTGCCATCAGTGAGTACCCAGGCTCAGACGTCCTGACTTTC. Translating gives CAISEYPGSDVLTF. The rearrangement joins TRBV10-3 to TRBJ2-6; D unclear. Germline V lookup: CDR1 ENHRY, CDR2 SYGVKD. V lost 1 base and J lost 11, with 12 bases in between. This CDR3 has 14 residues.

Only a few counts were recorded for this clone. The rearrangement joins TRBV19 to TRBJ2-1; D is unclear. Trimming left V 6 bases short and J 5 bases short, with 8 bases between. The germline CDR1 and CDR2 sequences are LNHDA and SQIVND (reference sequence). This CDR3 contains 12 residues. The CDR3 nucleotides are TGTGCCAGTAGGGAAGAGGACAATGAGCAGTTCTTC. This encodes CASREEDNEQFF. Full variable domain (rest looked up from reference TRBV19 and TRBJ2-1): DGGITQSPKYLFRKEGQNVTLSCEQNLNHDAMYWYRQDPGQGLRLIYYSQIVNDFQKGDIAEGYSVSREKKESFPLTVTSAQKNPTAFYLCASREEDNEQFFGPGTRLTVL.

This sequence joins TRBV18 and TRBJ2-7, with TRBD1 matching over 7 bases. The germline gives CDR1 KGHSH, CDR2 LQKENI. Trimming took 2 bases from V and 2 from J; bases not matched to a gene: 9. The CDR3 length is 16 residues. CDR3 sequence (DNA): TGTGCCAGCTCACCAAAGACCCCGGGACAGCCCTACGAGCAGTACTTC. As protein: CASSPKTPGQPYEQYF.

The V and J genes are TRBV12-5 and TRBJ1-1, with D perhaps TRBD1 (5 bases). V shed 3 bases and J shed 5 bases, with 7 bases lying between them. This CDR3 spans 12 amino acids. CDR1 LGHNT and CDR2 FRNRAP come from the germline V gene. Here the CDR3 DNA reads TGTGCTAGTGGTTTTGAGGGGACTGAAGCTTTCTTT. Translated: CASGFEGTEAFF. Using reference TRBV12-5 and TRBJ1-1 for the parts outside the CDR3, the full variable domain is DARVTQTPRHKVTEMGQEVTMRCQPILGHNTVFWYRQTMMQGLELLAYFRNRAPLDDSGMPKDRFSAEMPDATLATLKIQPSEPRDSAVYFCASGFEGTEAFFGQGTRLTVV.